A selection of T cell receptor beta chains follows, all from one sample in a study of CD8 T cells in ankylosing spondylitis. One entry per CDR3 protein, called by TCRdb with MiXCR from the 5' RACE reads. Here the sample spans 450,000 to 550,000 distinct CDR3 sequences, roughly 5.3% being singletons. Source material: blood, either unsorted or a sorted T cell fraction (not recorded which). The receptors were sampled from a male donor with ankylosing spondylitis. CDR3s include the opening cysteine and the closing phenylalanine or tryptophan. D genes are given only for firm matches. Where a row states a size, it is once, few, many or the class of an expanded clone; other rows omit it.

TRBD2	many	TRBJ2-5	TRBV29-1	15	TGCAGCGTAGGGGGGTCTAGCGGGAATATGGAGACCCAGTACTTC	CSVGGSSGNMETQYF
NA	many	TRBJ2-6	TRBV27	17	TGTGCCAGCAGTCTACTTCGACAGCAAACCGGGGCCAACGTCCTGACTTTC	CASSLLRQQTGANVLTF
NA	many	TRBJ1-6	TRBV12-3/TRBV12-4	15	TGTGCCAGCAGTTCCCGGACAGCCGTTGGCTCACCCCTCCACTTT	CASSSRTAVGSPLHF
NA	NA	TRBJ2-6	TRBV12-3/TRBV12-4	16	TGTGCCAGCAGTTTATGGGGACACTCTGGGGCCAACGTCCTGACTTTC	CASSLWGHSGANVLTF
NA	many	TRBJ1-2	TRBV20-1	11	TGCAGTGCTAGAGAAGACTATGGCTACACCTTC	CSAREDYGYTF
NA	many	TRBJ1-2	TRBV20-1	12	TGCAGTGCTAGAGCGGGGGCTTTGGGCTACACCTTC	CSARAGALGYTF
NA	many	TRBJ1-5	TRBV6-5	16	TGTGCCAGCAGTATCGACGGGTCCGGACAAACGAGACCCCAGCATTTT	CASSIDGSGQTRPQHF
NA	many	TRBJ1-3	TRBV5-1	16	TGCGCCAGCAGCTTGGCAATCACATCCTCTGGAAACACCATATATTTT	CASSLAITSSGNTIYF
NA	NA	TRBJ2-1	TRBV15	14	TGTGCCACCAGCAGAGGGACTACCGTCAATGAGCAGTTCTTC	CATSRGTTVNEQFF
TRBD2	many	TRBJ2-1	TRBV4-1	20	TGCGCCAGCAGCCAAGTCGAGGTGATAGCGGGAGGCCTAGATCCCAATGAGCAGTTCTTC	CASSQVEVIAGGLDPNEQFF
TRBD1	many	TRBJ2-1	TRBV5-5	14	TGTGCCAGCAGCTGGGACAGGGGCAGGGATGAGCAGTTCTTC	CASSWDRGRDEQFF
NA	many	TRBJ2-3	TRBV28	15	TGTGCCAGCAGCCCGTTAGGGCAATCCACAGATACGCAGTATTTT	CASSPLGQSTDTQYF
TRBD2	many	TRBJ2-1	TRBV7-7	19	TGTGCTAGCAGCTCAGGACTAGCGGTAATGCCGAGCTCCTACAATGAGCAGTTCTTC	CASSSGLAVMPSSYNEQFF
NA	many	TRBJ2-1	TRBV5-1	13	TGCGCCAGCCGCCGACTAGAGCAGAGTGAGCAGTTCTTC	CASRRLEQSEQFF
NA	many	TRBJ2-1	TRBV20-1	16	TGCAGTGCTAGAGGGGCGAGCGGAGAAACCTACAATGAGCAGTTCTTC	CSARGASGETYNEQFF
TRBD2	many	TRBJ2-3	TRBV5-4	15	TGTGCCAGCAGCTTCCAGACTAGCGGAACAGATACGCAGTATTTT	CASSFQTSGTDTQYF
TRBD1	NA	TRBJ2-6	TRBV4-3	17	TGCGCCAGCAGCCAAGGGTCCAGGGGGCAGGGGGCCAACGTCCTGACTTTC	CASSQGSRGQGANVLTF
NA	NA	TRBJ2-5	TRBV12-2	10	TGTGCAAGTCGCTTAGTAGGCCTGTACTTC	CASRLVGLYF
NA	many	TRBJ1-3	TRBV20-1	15	TGCAGTGCTAGAGATCCGGGGCTCTCTGGAAACACCATATATTTT	CSARDPGLSGNTIYF
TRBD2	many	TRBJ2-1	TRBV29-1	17	TGCAGCGTCGAAGGACTAGCGGGGGGCTCTCTTGTCGATGAGCAGTTCTTC	CSVEGLAGGSLVDEQFF
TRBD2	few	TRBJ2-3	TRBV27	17	TGTGCCAGCAGTTTATTAGGACTAGCGGGAGGCTCAGATACGCAGTATTTT	CASSLLGLAGGSDTQYF
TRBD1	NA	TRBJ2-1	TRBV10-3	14	TGTGCCATCAGTGACCGGACAGGGATCGATGAGCAGTTCTTC	CAISDRTGIDEQFF
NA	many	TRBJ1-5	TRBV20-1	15	TGCAGTGCTGGTAAAACAGGGTATAGCAATCAGCCCCAGCATTTT	CSAGKTGYSNQPQHF
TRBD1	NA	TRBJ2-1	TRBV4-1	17	TGCGCCAGCAGCTACCGGACAGGGGGGATGAAATACAATGAGCAGTTCTTC	CASSYRTGGMKYNEQFF
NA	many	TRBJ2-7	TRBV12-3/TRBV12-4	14	TGTGCCAGCAGTTTAAGGCCGGGACCCTACGAGCAGTACTTC	CASSLRPGPYEQYF
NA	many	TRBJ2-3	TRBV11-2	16	TGTGCCAGCAGCTTAGGGACACCGGCCTGGTTAGATACGCAGTATTTT	CASSLGTPAWLDTQYF
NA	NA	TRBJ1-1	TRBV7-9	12	TGTGCCAGCGGGGGAATGCACACTGAAGCTTTCTTT	CASGGMHTEAFF
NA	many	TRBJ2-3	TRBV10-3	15	TGTGCCATCCAGCGCGTGTGGGACGGCACAGATACGCAGTATTTT	CAIQRVWDGTDTQYF
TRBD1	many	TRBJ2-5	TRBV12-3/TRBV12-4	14	TGTGCCAGCAGCGCTACAGGGGGACTAGAGACCCAGTACTTC	CASSATGGLETQYF
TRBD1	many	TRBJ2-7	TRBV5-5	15	TGTGCCAGCAGCTTGCGCCCCGGGACAGCCTACGAGCAGTACTTC	CASSLRPGTAYEQYF
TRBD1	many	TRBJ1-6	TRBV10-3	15	TGTGCCATCAGCCCAGCGGACAGGGAAAATTCACCCCTCCACTTT	CAISPADRENSPLHF
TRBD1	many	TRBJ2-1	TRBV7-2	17	TGTGCCAGCAGCCGGGATGTGGCAGGGACAGGGGATTTAGGGGAGTTCTTC	CASSRDVAGTGDLGEFF
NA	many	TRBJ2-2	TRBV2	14	TGTGCCAGCAGTGGCGGACGGTACACCGGGGAGCTGTTTTTT	CASSGGRYTGELFF
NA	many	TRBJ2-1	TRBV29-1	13	TGCAGCGTTGATGGGGGCTCCTACAATGAGCAGTTCTTC	CSVDGGSYNEQFF
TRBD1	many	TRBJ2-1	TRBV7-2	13	TGTGCCAGCAGCGTGAGGACAGGGGGTGAGCAGTTCTTC	CASSVRTGGEQFF
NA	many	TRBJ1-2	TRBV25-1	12	TGTGCCAGCAGTGAAGGGAGGGACGGCTACACCTTC	CASSEGRDGYTF
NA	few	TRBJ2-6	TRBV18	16	TGTGCCAGCTCACTCACAACAAGCTCTGGGGCCAACGTCCTGACTTTC	CASSLTTSSGANVLTF
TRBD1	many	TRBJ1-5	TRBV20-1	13	TGCAGTGCTCGGGACAGGGTGGCCCAGCCCCAGCATTTT	CSARDRVAQPQHF
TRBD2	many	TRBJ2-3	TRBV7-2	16	TGTGCCAGCAGCCACGGAGCGGGGCGGGGTACAGATACGCAGTATTTT	CASSHGAGRGTDTQYF
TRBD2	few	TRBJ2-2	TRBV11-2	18	TGTGCCAGCAGCTTAGGACTAGCGGGAGTCCGCCCCAACGGGGAGCTGTTTTTT	CASSLGLAGVRPNGELFF
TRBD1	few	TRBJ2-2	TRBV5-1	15	TGCGCCAGCAGCCGCTGGACAGGTCGGACCGGGGAGCTGTTTTTT	CASSRWTGRTGELFF
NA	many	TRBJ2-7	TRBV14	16	TGTGCCAGCAGCCAAGATCGGAAGGTAAAAGCCTACGAGCAGTACTTC	CASSQDRKVKAYEQYF
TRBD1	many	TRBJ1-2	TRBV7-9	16	TGTGCCAGCAGCTTCGAGACAGGGGGACAAAACTATGGCTACACCTTC	CASSFETGGQNYGYTF
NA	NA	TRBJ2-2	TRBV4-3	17	TGCGCCAGCAGCCACCCCCGGGGGACGAAACCCCACGGGGAGCTGTTTTTT	CASSHPRGTKPHGELFF
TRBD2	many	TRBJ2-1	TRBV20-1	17	TGCAGTGCTACCGGACTAGCGGGAGACGGCGCGGTCAATGAGCAGTTCTTC	CSATGLAGDGAVNEQFF
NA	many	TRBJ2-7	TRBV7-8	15	TGTGCCAGCAGCTTAGGCCCGGGGAGCCCCTACGAGCAGTACTTC	CASSLGPGSPYEQYF
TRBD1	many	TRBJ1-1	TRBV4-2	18	TGTGCCAGCAGCGTTACCCCCGGACAGGGAGGGGTGAACACTGAAGCTTTCTTT	CASSVTPGQGGVNTEAFF
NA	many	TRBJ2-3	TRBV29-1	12	TGCAGCGTTGCACTCAACACAGATACGCAGTATTTT	CSVALNTDTQYF
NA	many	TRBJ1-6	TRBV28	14	TGTGCCAGCATCCCTGGGAATTGGGATTCACCCCTCCACTTT	CASIPGNWDSPLHF
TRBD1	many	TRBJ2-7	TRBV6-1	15	TGTGCCAGCAAGAGGGCAACAGGGGGTTCCTACGAGCAGTACTTC	CASKRATGGSYEQYF
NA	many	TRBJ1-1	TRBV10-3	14	TGTGCCACAGCTCTGTCTGGCGGGTACACTGAAGCTTTCTTT	CATALSGGYTEAFF
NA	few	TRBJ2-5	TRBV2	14	TGTGCCAGCAGCTACCGACAGACCCAAGAGACCCAGTACTTC	CASSYRQTQETQYF
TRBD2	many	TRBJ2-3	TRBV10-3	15	TGTGCCATCAGTGATGCGGGGGGGCTGACAGATACGCAGTATTTT	CAISDAGGLTDTQYF
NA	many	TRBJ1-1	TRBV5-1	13	TGCGCCAGCAGCTATTCCCATCTGTCTGAAGCTTTCTTT	CASSYSHLSEAFF
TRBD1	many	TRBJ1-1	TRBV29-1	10	TGCAGCGTTGGGACAGGGAAGGCTTTCTTT	CSVGTGKAFF
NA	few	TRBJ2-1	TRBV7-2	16	TGTGCCAGCAGCTTAGGCCGATCCCGCTCCTACAATGAGCAGTTCTTC	CASSLGRSRSYNEQFF
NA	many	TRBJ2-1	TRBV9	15	TGTGCCAGCAGCGCGGACCTAGGGCCATACAATGAGCAGTTCTTC	CASSADLGPYNEQFF
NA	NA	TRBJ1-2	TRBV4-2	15	TGTGCCATCGGCCCCGGACCCGACAGGCTGGAGGGCTACACCTTC	CAIGPGPDRLEGYTF
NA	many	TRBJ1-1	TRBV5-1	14	TGCGCCAGCAGCTCCGGGACATCGAACACTGAAGCTTTCTTT	CASSSGTSNTEAFF